What follows describes a single TCR beta chain. These data come from a study of CD8 T cells in Susac syndrome. After extraction with the RNeasy kit, about 0.45 to 1 ug of the RNA was reverse transcribed using random hexamers. A multiplex approach, immunoSEQ multiplex PCR, amplified TCR beta CDR3 across 54 Vbeta and 13 Jbeta. From the immunoSEQ multiplex PCR reads, TCRdb called clonotypes with MiXCR, one entry per CDR3 protein. The profile shows more than 250,000 distinct CDR3 sequences, around 92% of them singletons. The CD8+ and CD4+ T cells were isolated magnetically using a negative isolation approach, whereas the TEMRA cells were enriched by FACS. Trimming left V 9 bases short and J 6 bases short, with 17 bases between. CDR3 length equals 13 residues. CDR1 and CDR2 (germline): LNHDA, SQIVND (reference sequence).

The sequence was obtained from a human donor with multiple sclerosis. The genes are TRBV19 and TRBJ1-2; D call uncertain. Sequencing used CD4+ T cells from PBMCs. CDR3 nucleotide sequence: TGTGCCAGCCCGGTCCGGGAGGTTCATGGCTACACCTTC. This codes for CASPVREVHGYTF.